This record covers a single T cell receptor beta chain. The data were taken from a study of blood T cell repertoires in COVID-19. Study information: The cDNA or gDNA used as material had been derived from T cells, B-cell-depleted T cells, or PBMCs.

CDR3 length: 15 residues. J lost 5 bases, V lost 1 base, and 5 bases had no gene match. Per the germline V gene, CDR1 is LGHNA and CDR2 is YNFKEQ. Using immunoSEQ multiplex PCR, the repertoire was profiled, and TCRdb retains in-frame clones only, with some absent. The sample yields 350,000 or so clones, about 90% seen once. Within the 2 weeks before study entry, each person in the exposed group met a COVID-19 case. Input material: PBMCs or T cells enriched from blood (not recorded which). This sequence originates from a woman aged 25 to 45 who had been exposed to COVID-19. This chain links TRBV4-2 with TRBJ2-7; 10 bases align to TRBD2. The chain's CDR3 is CASSQAVAGGDEQYF. CDR3 nucleotides: TGTGCCAGCAGCCAAGCTGTAGCGGGAGGCGACGAGCAGTACTTC.